Shown below are 12 T cell receptor beta chains from a single sample sequenced in a study of shared clonotypes between healthy human individuals. The repertoire was sequenced with immunoSEQ multiplex PCR; TCRdb's copy has only in-frame clones and lacks some. The sample includes 2 million to 3 million clones, 80% to 95% seen only once; the top ten take around 0.4%. The material sequenced was naive CD4+ T cells from PBMCs. Subset of the sample: CD45RA+ positively selected. The source of these receptors is a man between 18 and 35 years old in good health. Some clones in this sample may be carry-over from other donors' samples.

The chain carries TRBV28 and TRBJ2-7, with 11 bases matching TRBD1. This CDR3 contains 16 residues. V gave up 5 bases and J gave up 1 base; unmatched junction bases: 7. Germline CDR1 MDHEN, CDR2 SYDVKM. CDR3 region: CASSRAGTGGSYEQYF. For the CDR3, the DNA is TGTGCCAGCAGTCGTGCCGGGACAGGGGGTTCCTACGAGCAGTACTTC.

CDR3: CASSPSGMVAGNEQFF. The DNA of the CDR3 is TGCGCCAGCAGCCCCTCGGGTATGGTAGCGGGCAATGAGCAGTTCTTC. The J gene is TRBJ2-1, the V gene TRBV5-1; 7 positions agree with TRBD2. The germline V gene encodes CDR1 SGHRS and CDR2 YFSETQ. Trimming at V came to 4 bases and at J to 6 bases, leaving 13 bases not matched to a gene. This CDR3 region has 16 residues.

The chain recombines TRBV5-1 with TRBJ2-3; D unclear. Trimming took 10 bases from V and 2 from J, leaving 8 bases between them. The CDR3 sequence is 11 residues long. Germline V lookup: CDR1 SGHRS, CDR2 YFSETQ. The CDR3, as DNA: TGCGCCTCCTTCGACACAGATACGCAGTATTTT. Its translation: CASFDTDTQYF.

The J gene is TRBJ1-2, the V gene TRBV5-1, with a possible D match to TRBD1 (5 bases). CDR1 SGHRS and CDR2 YFSETQ come from the germline V gene. The CDR3 has 14 residues. V lost 3 bases to trimming and J lost 3 bases, with 12 bases between them. CDR3 coding DNA: TGCGCCAGCAGCTCCGGGACGGACTACTATGGCTACACCTTC. It codes for CASSSGTDYYGYTF.

The table lists this clone with a count of one. The CDR3 DNA is TGCGCCAGCAGCTTGGTGGGTCAGGGAACTAACTATGGCTACACCTTC. Translated: CASSLVGQGTNYGYTF. The chain is built from TRBV5-1 and TRBJ1-2; a possible D gene is TRBD1 (5 bases). The CDR3 length is 16 residues. The germline V gene encodes CDR1 SGHRS and CDR2 YFSETQ. Trimming removed 0 bases from V and 0 bases from J, with 12 bases in between.

The rearrangement uses TRBV6-5 and TRBJ2-7; perhaps TRBD2 as D (5 bases). The CDR3 consists of 12 residues. In germline, CDR1 is MNHEY, CDR2 SVGAGI. V was trimmed by 6 bases and J by 5 bases, leaving 11 bases between them. CDR3 bases: TGTGCCAGCAGCACAGAGCGGAACGAGCAGTACTTC. This translates into CASSTERNEQYF.

The V call is TRBV7-9, the J call TRBJ2-1; D is unclear. CDR1 and CDR2 (germline): SEHNR, FQNEAQ (reference sequence). With 4 bases removed from V and 9 bases from J, the gap between germline ends came to 13 bases. The CDR3 loop spans 13 amino acids. The CDR3 here is CASSSYLWSEQFF. The CDR3 region has the DNA TGTGCCAGCAGCTCATATCTGTGGAGTGAGCAGTTCTTC.

V usage is TRBV9 and J usage is TRBJ2-7; D unresolved. The germline V gene encodes CDR1 SGDLS and CDR2 YYNGEE. The CDR3 length is 14 residues. V lost 2 bases, J lost 3 bases, and 12 bases lay in between. CDR3 loop: CASSVGNRNYEQYF. In DNA, the CDR3 is TGTGCCAGCAGCGTTGGCAACAGAAACTACGAGCAGTACTTC.

This clone was seen only once. The CDR3 region is CASMAASSYNEQFF. The CDR3 coding sequence is TGTGCCAGTATGGCGGCCAGCTCCTACAATGAGCAGTTCTTC. The V call is TRBV19, the J call TRBJ2-1; no clear D. This CDR3 region has 14 residues. CDR1 is LNHDA, CDR2 SQIVND, per germline (reference sequence). Trimming stripped 7 bases from V and 0 bases from J, with 10 bases between.

V and J are TRBV4-1 and TRBJ2-4; unclear D gene. Germline V CDR1 and CDR2: MGHRA, YSYEKL. The CDR3 runs to 11 residues. The V gene lost 2 bases and the J gene lost 9 bases, with 5 bases spanning the gap. The CDR3 DNA sequence: TGCGCCAGCAGCCAATTCGGCATTCAGTACTTC. It encodes CASSQFGIQYF.

CDR3 amino acids: CASSPGLAVEGREQYF. CDR3 sequence (DNA): TGTGCCAGCAGCCCGGGACTAGCGGTAGAGGGGCGCGAGCAGTACTTC. The gene calls are TRBV11-2 and TRBJ2-7; 11 bases align to TRBD2. Germline-derived CDR1 and CDR2 are SGHAT and FQNNGV. This CDR3 spans 16 amino acids. Losses at the gene ends were 5 bases for V and 6 bases for J; bases not matched to a gene: 12. The complete variable domain, with remaining parts taken from reference TRBV11-2 and TRBJ2-7, reads EAGVAQSPRYKIIEKRQSVAFWCNPISGHATLYWYQQILGQGPKLLIQFQNNGVVDDSQLPKDRFSAERLKGVDSTLKIQPAKLEDSAVYLCASSPGLAVEGREQYFGPGTRLTVT.

V is TRBV4-1 and J is TRBJ1-1; 8 positions agree with TRBD1. V lost 0 bases and J lost 6; bases outside the gene matches: 9. CDR3 length: 16 amino acids. Germline V gives CDR1 MGHRA, CDR2 YSYEKL. The CDR3 reads CASSQEKRQGASEAFF. In DNA, the CDR3 is TGCGCCAGCAGCCAAGAGAAAAGGCAGGGGGCCTCTGAAGCTTTCTTT.